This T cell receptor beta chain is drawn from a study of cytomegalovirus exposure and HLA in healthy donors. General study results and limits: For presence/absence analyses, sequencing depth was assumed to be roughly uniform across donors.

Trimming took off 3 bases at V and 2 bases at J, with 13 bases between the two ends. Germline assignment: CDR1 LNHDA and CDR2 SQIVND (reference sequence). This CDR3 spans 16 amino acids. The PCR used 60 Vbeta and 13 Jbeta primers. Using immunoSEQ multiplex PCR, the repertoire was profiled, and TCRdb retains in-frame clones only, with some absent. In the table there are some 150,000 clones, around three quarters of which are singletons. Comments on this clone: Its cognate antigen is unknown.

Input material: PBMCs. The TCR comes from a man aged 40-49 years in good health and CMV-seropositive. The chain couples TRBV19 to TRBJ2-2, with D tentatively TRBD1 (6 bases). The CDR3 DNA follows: TGTGCCAGTAGTATCCCCACAGGGCTTAACACCGGGGAGCTGTTTTTT. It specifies CASSIPTGLNTGELFF.